This is a list of T cell receptor beta chains from one sample in a study of human T cells and chemical hapten exposure. TCRdb re-called the RACE reads through MiXCR, storing one row per CDR3 protein. The profile shows tens of thousands of distinct CDR3 sequences, about 8.8% of them singletons. The specimen was whole blood. The receptors shown here come from a female donor in good health. Some clones in this sample may be carry-over from other donors' samples. Each CDR3 is given with its conserved first and last residue. D genes are given only for firm matches. Clone size is stated in some rows and not others, as once, few, many or a class when expanded.

clone size | D gene | J gene | V gene | CDR3 length | CDR3 protein | CDR3 DNA
. | . | TRBJ2-1 | TRBV24-1 | 13 | CATSPGQYNEQFF | TGTGCCACCAGCCCTGGACAGTACAATGAGCAGTTCTTC
few | TRBD2 | TRBJ2-1 | TRBV4-1 | 16 | CASSRPGLADINEQFF | TGCGCCAGCAGCCGCCCGGGACTAGCGGATATAAATGAGCAGTTCTTC
. | . | TRBJ2-1 | TRBV6-6 | 14 | CASSYKEAYNEQFF | TGTGCCAGCAGTTACAAGGAGGCCTACAATGAGCAGTTCTTC
many | . | TRBJ2-2 | TRBV23-1 | 16 | CASSQSRVHPTGELFF | TGCGCCAGCAGTCAATCTCGGGTCCATCCCACCGGGGAGCTGTTTTTT
few | . | TRBJ2-2 | TRBV4-3 | 14 | CASSQELMRVELFF | TGCGCCAGCAGCCAAGAATTAATGCGGGTGGAGCTGTTTTTT
few | . | TRBJ2-5 | TRBV10-3 | 15 | CAISESVQGFQTQYF | TGTGCCATCAGTGAGTCGGTTCAAGGGTTTCAGACCCAGTACTTC
. | TRBD2 | TRBJ2-6 | TRBV3-1 | 15 | CASTKRGSGANVLTF | TGTGCCAGCACCAAGCGGGGCTCTGGGGCCAACGTCCTGACTTTC
few | TRBD2 | TRBJ2-3 | TRBV5-1 | 16 | CASSLVVAGVVDTQYF | TGCGCCAGCAGCTTGGTGGTAGCGGGAGTGGTAGATACGCAGTATTTT
many | . | TRBJ1-6 | TRBV20-1 | 13 | CSARETDNSPLHF | TGCAGTGCTAGAGAGACAGACAATTCACCCCTCCACTTT
few | TRBD2 | TRBJ2-3 | TRBV12-3/TRBV12-4 | 17 | CASRYGGGLAGADTQYF | TGTGCCAGCAGATACGGGGGGGGACTAGCGGGAGCAGATACGCAGTATTTT
. | . | TRBJ2-2 | TRBV5-5 | 15 | CASSLGAEVNGELFF | TGTGCCAGCAGCTTGGGGGCAGAAGTCAACGGGGAGCTGTTTTTT
few | . | TRBJ1-5 | TRBV6-6 | 14 | CASSYDGGNQPQHF | TGTGCCAGCAGCTACGACGGGGGCAATCAGCCCCAGCATTTT
few | . | TRBJ2-7 | TRBV7-9 | 15 | CASSLGLDGTYEQYF | TGTGCCAGCAGCTTAGGCCTGGATGGGACCTACGAGCAGTACTTC
few | TRBD1 | TRBJ2-3 | TRBV4-3 | 15 | CASSQDKTGNPTQYF | TGCGCCAGCAGCCAAGATAAGACAGGGAATCCTACGCAGTATTTT
few | . | TRBJ2-7 | TRBV7-2 | 12 | CASSLGLDEQYF | TGTGCCAGCAGCTTAGGGTTGGACGAGCAGTACTTC
many | TRBD1 | TRBJ2-7 | TRBV27 | 13 | CASSRTGGYEQYF | TGTGCCAGCAGTCGGACAGGAGGCTACGAGCAGTACTTC
many | . | TRBJ2-7 | TRBV29-1 | 14 | CSARRDTNSYEQYF | TGCAGCGCCAGGCGGGACACTAACTCCTACGAGCAGTACTTC
few | TRBD2 | TRBJ2-1 | TRBV19 | 13 | CASSRTSFNEQFF | TGTGCCAGTAGTAGGACTAGTTTCAATGAGCAGTTCTTC
. | . | TRBJ2-4 | TRBV28 | 14 | CASSHGTPQNIQYF | TGTGCCAGCTCACACGGGACGCCCCAAAACATTCAGTACTTC
. | TRBD1 | TRBJ1-5 | TRBV29-1 | 13 | CSAKGTGNQPQHF | TGCAGCGCCAAAGGGACAGGGAATCAGCCCCAGCATTTT
few | . | TRBJ2-1 | TRBV7-8 | 13 | CASILGGGNEQFF | TGTGCCAGCATCTTAGGTGGTGGCAATGAGCAGTTCTTC
. | TRBD1 | TRBJ1-1 | TRBV29-1 | 12 | CSVERQGARAFF | TGCAGCGTTGAGCGTCAGGGGGCACGGGCTTTCTTT
. | . | TRBJ2-5 | TRBV12-3/TRBV12-4 | 15 | CASSYGAAGGGTQYF | TGTGCCAGCAGTTACGGGGCGGCAGGTGGCGGGACCCAGTACTTC
few | . | TRBJ2-1 | TRBV11-3 | 16 | CASSSRSGFSNNEQFF | TGTGCCAGCAGCTCTCGATCAGGGTTCTCTAACAATGAGCAGTTCTTC
. | . | TRBJ2-7 | TRBV5-1 | 12 | CVSSLGRGEQYF | TGCGTCAGCAGCTTGGGAAGAGGTGAGCAGTACTTC
many | . | TRBJ2-1 | TRBV20-1 | 14 | CSASLGQLYNEQFF | TGCAGTGCTAGTTTGGGACAACTCTACAATGAGCAGTTCTTC
. | . | TRBJ2-5 | TRBV12-3/TRBV12-4 | 16 | CASSLIAGRSSVTQYF | TGTGCCAGCAGTTTGATTGCGGGGAGATCTTCCGTGACCCAGTACTTC
few | TRBD1 | TRBJ1-5 | TRBV20-1 | 14 | CSAYRTGGNQPQHF | TGCAGTGCCTACAGGACAGGGGGGAATCAGCCCCAGCATTTT
. | TRBD1 | TRBJ2-7 | TRBV28 | 11 | CASETGTEQYF | TGTGCCAGTGAGACAGGGACCGAGCAGTACTTC
. | TRBD1 | TRBJ1-2 | TRBV19 | 15 | CASSSGTGVDYGYTF | TGTGCCAGTAGTTCAGGGACAGGGGTCGACTATGGCTACACCTTC
few | TRBD2 | TRBJ2-1 | TRBV7-6 | 15 | CASSLLGRGGNEQFF | TGTGCCAGCAGCCTCCTGGGGCGGGGGGGGAATGAGCAGTTCTTC